This TCR beta chain is from a study of cytomegalovirus exposure and HLA in healthy donors. Study results and caveats: The classifier reportedly diagnosed cytomegalovirus status with high specificity and sensitivity. Most sequenced TCRs were rare (though some public TCRs occurred in many donors).

The V gene lost 4 bases and the J gene lost 5 bases, with 17 bases spanning the gap. This CDR3 is built from 14 residues. Germline lookup yields CDR1 GTSNPN and CDR2 SVGIG (reference sequence). Only in-frame clones appear in the TCRdb table, and some are missing; sequencing was by immunoSEQ multiplex PCR. The table has around 160,000 clones, roughly nine tenths seen once; the top ten hold around 3.1%. Turning to this clone: Its antigen is as yet unknown.

The receptor comes from a woman between 18 and 29 years old in good health and CMV-seropositive. This chain links TRBV30 with TRBJ1-2; tentatively, D is TRBD1 (6 bases). The sequencing sample was made of PBMCs. This chain's CDR3 is CAWIPRDKGYGYTF. For the CDR3, the DNA is TGTGCCTGGATCCCCCGGGACAAAGGGTATGGCTACACCTTC.